Shown below are 26 T cell receptor beta chains from a single sample sequenced in a study of blood T cells in healthy people across ages. PCR was performed a second time for about 7 to 12 cycles using a sample-barcoded 5' primer and a J-beta primer mix. TCRdb passed the 5' RACE reads through MiXCR, listing each CDR3 protein once. The repertoire includes just under 750,000 distinct CDR3 sequences, about a fifth of them detected once, and around a fifth sits in the top ten. The specimen sequenced was blood. These receptors were collected from a man in his sixties or seventies in good health.

This clonotype was seen more than once but under ten times. The rearrangement links TRBV27 to TRBJ2-1; 11 bases are a match to TRBD2. The DNA end is a closer match to TRBJ2-5, so the J assignment may be wrong. The CDR3 covers 15 residues. Per germline, CDR1 MNHEY and CDR2 SMNVEV (reference sequence). CDR3 sequence: CASSLRLAGGGTQYF. Here the CDR3 DNA reads TGTGCCAGCAGTTTAAGGCTAGCGGGAGGAGGGACCCAGTACTTC.

This clonotype was seen more than once but under ten times. This chain uses TRBV20-1 with TRBJ2-7; D is uncertain. This CDR3 has 12 amino acids. Trimming stripped 3 bases from V and 0 bases from J, with 6 bases between. The germline CDR1 and CDR2 sequences are DFQATT and SNEGSKA (reference sequence). DNA for the CDR3: TGCAGTGCTAGTAGCACCTCCTACGAGCAGTACGTC. It is translated as CSASSTSYEQYV.

The J gene is TRBJ2-1, the V gene TRBV20-1, with 7 bases identical to TRBD2. Germline CDR1 DFQATT, CDR2 SNEGSKA (reference sequence). V lost 5 bases, J lost 5 bases, and 9 bases stayed unmatched. The CDR3 extends over 14 amino acids. The CDR3 is CSAVLAAQDNEQFF. CDR3 nucleotides: TGCAGTGCTGTTCTAGCGGCGCAGGACAATGAGCAGTTCTTC.

The rearrangement joins TRBV28 to TRBJ1-1, with TRBD1 as a possible D gene (5 bases). The CDR3 sequence is 15 residues long. Germline V gene lookup returns CDR1 MDHEN and CDR2 SYDVKM. V gave up 6 bases and J gave up 3 bases, with 17 bases separating them. This CDR3 is CASRGTGTTYTEAFF. CDR3 nucleotides: TGTGCCAGCAGGGGGACCGGGACGACTTACACTGAAGCTTTCTTT. Filled out from reference TRBV28 and TRBJ1-1, the complete variable domain reads DVKVTQSSRYLVKRTGEKVFLECVQDMDHENMFWYRQDPGLGLRLIYFSYDVKMKEKGDIPEGYSVSREKKERFSLILESASTNQTSMYLCASRGTGTTYTEAFFGQGTRLTVV.

In this sample, this clonotype turned up a few times. The rearrangement joins TRBV20-1 to TRBJ1-2; TRBD1 aligns across 11 bases. The germline V gene has CDR1 DFQATT and CDR2 SNEGSKA (reference sequence). The CDR3 runs to 15 residues. The V gene end was trimmed by 0 bases and the J gene end by 8 bases; junction bases not matched to a gene: 8. The DNA for the CDR3 is TGCAGTGCTAGAGAGTCCGGGACAGGGGGAAAAGGCTACACCTTC. This translates into CSARESGTGGKGYTF.

The gene calls are TRBV12-3 or TRBV12-4 and TRBJ1-1, with D uncertain. Trimming took 3 bases from V and 4 from J, leaving 12 bases between them. This CDR3 is built from 14 residues. CDR3 nucleotides: TGTGCCAGCAGTTTTGGGGAAGAGAGCACTGAAGCTTTCTTT. This encodes CASSFGEESTEAFF.

V gene TRBV2 combines with J gene TRBJ2-7; 11 nucleotides agree with TRBD2. This CDR3 contains 14 residues. Germline V gives CDR1 SNHLY, CDR2 FYNNEI. V shed 7 bases and J 2 bases; nucleotides not matched to a gene: 4. The chain's CDR3 is CASTLAGGTYEQYF. Here the CDR3 DNA reads TGTGCCAGCACCCTAGCGGGGGGCACCTACGAGCAGTACTTC.

The CDR3 nucleotides read TGCAGTGCAAGACTAGCGGGGGGTTCCCAAGAGACCCAGTACTTC. Translated, it gives CSARLAGGSQETQYF. The V gene is TRBV20-1, the J gene TRBJ2-5, with 13 bases that match TRBD2. The CDR3 extends over 15 amino acids. With V trimmed by 6 bases and J by 1 base, 5 bases remained unmatched. Germline V lookup: CDR1 DFQATT, CDR2 SNEGSKA (reference sequence).

The chain carries TRBV29-1 and TRBJ2-1; TRBD2 aligns across 8 bases. V trimming: 1 base; J trimming: 1 base; junction bases outside the gene matches: 12. CDR3 length equals 18 residues. CDR1 is SQVTM, CDR2 ANQGSEA, per germline. The CDR3 loop is CSVEASWGAGGSYNEQFF. As DNA, the CDR3 is TGCAGCGTTGAAGCGTCCTGGGGTGCGGGAGGATCCTACAATGAGCAGTTCTTC.

V and J are TRBV7-2 and TRBJ2-5; D possibly uses TRBD1 or TRBD2 (6 bases each). The J call may be wrong; the DNA end is better matched by TRBJ2-1. The CDR3 consists of 14 residues. Germline loops: CDR1 SGHTA, CDR2 FQGNSA. The CDR3 spells CASSQRGQRGEQFF. In nucleotides, the CDR3 is TGTGCCAGCAGCCAACGGGGGCAGAGGGGTGAGCAGTTCTTC.

This clonotype was counted at least ten times. The chain combines TRBV7-8 with TRBJ2-1; 9 bases line up with TRBD1. Germline V CDR1 and CDR2: SGHVS, FQNEAQ. This CDR3 is 15 amino acids long. The V segment lost 4 bases and the J segment 6 bases; nucleotides outside the gene matches: 7. The chain's CDR3 is CASSSRDRVSNEQFF. The CDR3 nucleotides are TGTGCCAGCAGCTCCCGGGACAGGGTTTCCAATGAGCAGTTCTTC.

This clonotype was seen a handful of times. The chain employs TRBV6-2 or TRBV6-3 and TRBJ2-5; TRBD1 is a possible D gene (6 bases). The V gene lost 3 bases and the J gene lost 0 bases, with 11 bases spanning the gap. Germline V gene lookup returns CDR1 MNHEY and CDR2 SVGEGT. This CDR3 is 15 amino acids long. CDR3 in DNA: TGTGCCAGCAGTTATCAGGGACACTACCAAGAGACCCAGTACTTC. This gives the protein CASSYQGHYQETQYF.

The chain combines TRBV6-1 with TRBJ2-5, with D perhaps TRBD1 (6 bases). The tail of the sequence fits TRBJ2-7 better, so the J call may be wrong. Germline-derived CDR1 and CDR2 are MNHNS and SASEGT. The CDR3 length is 14 residues. The CDR3 here is CASSEAYRAYEQYF. DNA of the CDR3: TGTGCCAGCAGTGAAGCGTACAGGGCCTACGAGCAGTACTTC.

This clonotype has only a few counts. The rearrangement joins TRBV10-1 to TRBJ2-5; 9 nucleotides agree with TRBD1. V lost 8 bases, J lost 7 bases, and 11 bases stayed unmatched. Germline CDR1 WNHNN, CDR2 SYGVQD (reference sequence). There are 14 residues in the CDR3. CDR3 loop: CASSGQGFPATQYF. The CDR3 nucleotides are TGCGCCAGCTCGGGACAGGGCTTTCCGGCGACCCAGTACTTC.

Of note for this clonotype: The conserved phenylalanine or tryptophan is not found at the CDR3 terminus, so this likely reflects a read error. This chain uses TRBV10-3 with TRBJ2-1; 7 bases align to TRBD2. Germline loops: CDR1 ENHRY, CDR2 SYGVKD. The CDR3 loop spans 15 amino acids. V lost 6 bases and J lost 0; bases outside the gene matches: 5. Here the CDR3 DNA reads TGTGCCATCAGCCTGGGGGGGAGCTCCTACAATGAGCAGTTCTTA. This sequence encodes CAISLGGSSYNEQFL.

The table lists this clonotype with a few counts. V gene TRBV5-1 combines with J gene TRBJ1-1, with a tentative D call TRBD1 (5 bases). The V end was cut by 1 base, the J end by 6 bases, with 13 bases between. The germline V gene has CDR1 SGHRS and CDR2 YFSETQ. This CDR3 spans 14 amino acids. In DNA form, the CDR3 reads TGCGCCAGCAGCTTGCGGCCGGGGGACGCTGAAGCTTTCTTT. It encodes CASSLRPGDAEAFF.

The chain couples TRBV27 to TRBJ2-7, with 10 bases aligning to TRBD1. The J call may be incorrect, as the DNA end agrees better with TRBJ2-1. The CDR3 length is 15 residues. CDR1 and CDR2 from the germline V gene are MNHEY and SMNVEV (reference sequence). The CDR3 region has the DNA TGTGCCAGTAGCCGTCGGGACAGGGGTTATAATGAGCAGTTCTTC. Amino acids: CASSRRDRGYNEQFF.

The table lists this clonotype with a few counts. This chain links TRBV10-3 with TRBJ1-4; D unresolved. Germline CDR1 and CDR2: ENHRY and SYGVKD. This CDR3 is 14 amino acids long. V lost 0 bases and J lost 5, with 7 bases in between. The CDR3 sequence: CAISESGSNEKLFF. The CDR3 DNA sequence: TGTGCCATCAGTGAGTCTGGCAGCAATGAAAAACTGTTTTTT.

The CDR3 DNA sequence: TGTGCCAGCAGATCCCCAGGGGGCGCGGGCACAGATACGCAGTATTTT. Amino acid sequence: CASRSPGGAGTDTQYF. The chain joins TRBV6-5 to TRBJ2-3, with 8 bases identical to TRBD1. Germline V gene sequence: CDR1 MNHEY, CDR2 SVGAGI. The ends lost 6 bases at V and 1 base at J; junction bases unmatched: 9. This CDR3 spans 16 amino acids.

The CDR3: CASSEALEREITGELFF. The CDR3 DNA sequence: TGTGCCAGCAGCGAGGCCCTCGAGCGGGAGATCACCGGGGAGCTGTTTTTT. V and J are TRBV9 and TRBJ2-2, with 8 positions matching TRBD2. CDR1 is SGDLS and CDR2 is YYNGEE in the germline V gene. J lost 4 bases, V lost 3 bases, and 11 bases had no gene match. The CDR3 length is 17 residues.

This clonotype was counted a few times. V gene TRBV20-1 combines with J gene TRBJ2-1; 11 bases map to TRBD2. The germline CDR1 and CDR2 sequences are DFQATT and SNEGSKA (reference sequence). This CDR3 contains 19 residues. The ends lost 0 bases at V and 9 bases at J; junction bases unmatched: 19. CDR3 DNA sequence: TGCAGTGCTAGAGATCTTACTAGCGGGAGCCTGTTCGGGGAGTCTGAGCAGTTCTTC. This gives the protein CSARDLTSGSLFGESEQFF.

The rearrangement joins TRBV7-2 to TRBJ2-1; 10 positions match TRBD2. CDR3 length: 17 amino acids. Germline-derived CDR1 and CDR2 are SGHTA and FQGNSA. V gave up 5 bases and J gave up 1 base; unmatched junction bases: 8. The CDR3 nucleotides are TGTGCCAGCAGCCCACTACCTAGCGGGGGTTCCTACAATGAGCAGTTCTTC. Protein product: CASSPLPSGGSYNEQFF.

V is TRBV12-3 or TRBV12-4 and J is TRBJ2-1; D is undetermined. The CDR3 contains 13 residues. The germline V and J ends were trimmed by 3 bases and 6 bases, with 9 bases remaining between them. As DNA, the CDR3 is TGTGCCAGCAGTTTGGGATGGGTCAATGAGCAGTTCTTC. This translates into CASSLGWVNEQFF.

Only a few counts were recorded for this clonotype. This rearrangement joins TRBV20-1 to TRBJ2-1; 7 bases align to TRBD2. Unmatched junction bases numbered 15, after V lost 3 bases and J lost 7 bases. Germline V gives CDR1 DFQATT, CDR2 SNEGSKA (reference sequence). This CDR3 has 16 amino acids. The CDR3, as DNA: TGCAGTGCTAGTCGCATCGGGACTACTAGGTTGAATGAGCAGTTCTTC. This translates into CSASRIGTTRLNEQFF.

In its sample, this clonotype was seen many times. The J gene is TRBJ1-1, the V gene TRBV28; no clear D. V was cut by 5 bases and J by 4 bases, with 17 bases left in between. The CDR3 length is 15 residues. CDR1 is MDHEN, CDR2 SYDVKM, per germline. In nucleotides, the CDR3 is TGTGCCAGCAGTCTCAGGACCCTCGGCAGCACTGAAGCTTTCTTT. Translating gives CASSLRTLGSTEAFF. The full variable domain, in which reference TRBV28 and TRBJ1-1 provide the parts outside the CDR3, is DVKVTQSSRYLVKRTGEKVFLECVQDMDHENMFWYRQDPGLGLRLIYFSYDVKMKEKGDIPEGYSVSREKKERFSLILESASTNQTSMYLCASSLRTLGSTEAFFGQGTRLTVV.

V usage is TRBV28 and J usage is TRBJ1-1; tentatively, D is TRBD1 (5 bases). Germline V CDR1 and CDR2: MDHEN, SYDVKM. CDR3 length: 17 residues. V lost 4 bases and J lost 1, with 19 bases in between. CDR3 in amino acids: CASSSDTFGTANTEAFF. Here the CDR3 DNA reads TGTGCCAGCAGTTCCGACACCTTTGGGACGGCGAACACTGAAGCTTTCTTT.